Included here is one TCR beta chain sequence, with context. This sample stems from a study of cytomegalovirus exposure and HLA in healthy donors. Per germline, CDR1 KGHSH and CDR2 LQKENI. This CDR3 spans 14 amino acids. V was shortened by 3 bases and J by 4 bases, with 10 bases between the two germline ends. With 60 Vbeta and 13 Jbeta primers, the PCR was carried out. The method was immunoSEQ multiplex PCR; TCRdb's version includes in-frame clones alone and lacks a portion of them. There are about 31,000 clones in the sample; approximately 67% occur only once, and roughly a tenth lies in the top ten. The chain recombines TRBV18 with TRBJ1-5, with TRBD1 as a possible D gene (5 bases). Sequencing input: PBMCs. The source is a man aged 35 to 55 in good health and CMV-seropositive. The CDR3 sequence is CASSPTVGNQPQHF. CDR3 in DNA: TGTGCCAGCTCACCGACAGTCGGGAATCAGCCCCAGCATTTT.